This note documents a single T cell receptor (beta chain) sequence. Its specificity is unknown. CDR3 size: 16 residues. V was pared by 1 base and J by 3 bases, with 5 bases of the junction left unmatched. CDR1 is SGHVS, CDR2 FQNEAQ, per germline. The sample is drawn from a study of cytomegalovirus exposure and HLA in healthy donors. Study-wide results and limits: Upon later analysis, HLA-associated TCR beta chains proved more clonally expanded than other, equally common chains. Later analysis demonstrated an association between a missense DCLRE1C variant and TCR beta V- and J-gene trimming.

The PCR made use of 60 Vbeta and 13 Jbeta primers. Generated by immunoSEQ multiplex PCR, the TCRdb table keeps only in-frame clones and is missing some. The sample lists roughly 190,000 clones; about 80% were seen once. Nominally healthy donors were sampled, though unrecorded immune exposures were likely. The sequence was obtained from a woman in her thirties or forties in good health and CMV-seronegative. The J gene is TRBJ1-5, the V gene TRBV7-8; TRBD1 agrees at 8 bases. Sequenced material: PBMCs. This CDR3 reads CASSLVDRGINQPQHF. The CDR3 nucleotides are TGTGCCAGCAGCTTAGTCGACAGGGGAATCAATCAGCCCCAGCATTTT.